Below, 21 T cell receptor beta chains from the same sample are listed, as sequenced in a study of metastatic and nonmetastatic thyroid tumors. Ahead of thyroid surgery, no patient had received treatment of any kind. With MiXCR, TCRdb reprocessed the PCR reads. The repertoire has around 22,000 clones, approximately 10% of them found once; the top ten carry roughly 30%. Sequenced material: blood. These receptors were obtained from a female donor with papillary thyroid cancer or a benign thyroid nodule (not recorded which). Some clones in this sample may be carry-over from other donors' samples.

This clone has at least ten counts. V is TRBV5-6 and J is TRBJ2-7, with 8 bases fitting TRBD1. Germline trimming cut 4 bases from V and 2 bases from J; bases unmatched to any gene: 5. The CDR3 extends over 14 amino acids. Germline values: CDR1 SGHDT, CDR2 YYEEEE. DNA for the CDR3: TGTGCCAGCAGCCCCGGACAGGGAGCCTACGAGCAGTACTTC. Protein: CASSPGQGAYEQYF.

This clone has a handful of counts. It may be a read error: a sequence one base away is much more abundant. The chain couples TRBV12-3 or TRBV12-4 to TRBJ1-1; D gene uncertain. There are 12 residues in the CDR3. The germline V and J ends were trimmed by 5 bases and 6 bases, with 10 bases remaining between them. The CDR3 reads CASSTRNAEAFF. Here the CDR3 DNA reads TGTGCCAGCAGTACCCGAAATGCTGAAGCTTTCTTT.

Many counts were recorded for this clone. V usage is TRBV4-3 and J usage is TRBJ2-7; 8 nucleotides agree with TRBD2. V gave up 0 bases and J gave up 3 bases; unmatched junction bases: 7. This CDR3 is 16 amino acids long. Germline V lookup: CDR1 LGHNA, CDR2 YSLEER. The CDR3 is CASSQDEPSGSYEQYF. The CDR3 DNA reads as TGCGCCAGCAGCCAAGACGAACCAAGCGGGAGCTACGAGCAGTACTTC.

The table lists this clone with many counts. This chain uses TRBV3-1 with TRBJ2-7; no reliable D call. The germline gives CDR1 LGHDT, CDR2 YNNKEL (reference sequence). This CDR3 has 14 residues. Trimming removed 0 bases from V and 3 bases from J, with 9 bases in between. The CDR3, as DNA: TGTGCCAGCAGCCAAGACTATCACGGCTACGAGCAGTACTTC. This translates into CASSQDYHGYEQYF.

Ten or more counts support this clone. CDR3 in DNA: TGTGCCAGCAGTGACACGAGCTCTGGGGCCAACGTCCTGACTTTC. The encoded protein is CASSDTSSGANVLTF. The chain links TRBV2 to TRBJ2-6; D is uncertain. V lost 3 bases, J lost 0 bases, and 6 bases lay in between. The CDR3 length is 15 residues. Germline V gives CDR1 SNHLY, CDR2 FYNNEI.

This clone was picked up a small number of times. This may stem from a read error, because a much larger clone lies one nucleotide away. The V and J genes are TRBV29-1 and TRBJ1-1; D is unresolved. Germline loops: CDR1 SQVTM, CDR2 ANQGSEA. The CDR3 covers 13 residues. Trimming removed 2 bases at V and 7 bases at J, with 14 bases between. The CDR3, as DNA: TGCAGCGTTGAACCGGAAGGGAGGGTTGAAGCTTTCTTT. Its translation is CSVEPEGRVEAFF. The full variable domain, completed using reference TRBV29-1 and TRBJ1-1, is SAVISQKPSRDICQRGTSLTIQCQVDSQVTMMFWYRQQPGQSLTLIATANQGSEATYESGFVIDKFPISRPNLTFSTLTVSNMSPEDSSIYLCSVEPEGRVEAFFGQGTRLTVV.

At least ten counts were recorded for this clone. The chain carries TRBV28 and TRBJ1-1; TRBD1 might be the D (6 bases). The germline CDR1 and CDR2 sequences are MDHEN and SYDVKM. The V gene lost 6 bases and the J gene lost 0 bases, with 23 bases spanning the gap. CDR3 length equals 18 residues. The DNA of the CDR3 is TGTGCCAGCAGCTCATTACCAGGGGTAGGTTACATGAACACTGAAGCTTTCTTT. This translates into CASSSLPGVGYMNTEAFF.

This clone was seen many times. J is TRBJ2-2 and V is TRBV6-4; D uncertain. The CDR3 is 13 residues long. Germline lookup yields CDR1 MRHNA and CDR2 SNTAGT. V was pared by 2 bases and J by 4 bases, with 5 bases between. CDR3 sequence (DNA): TGTGCCAGCAGTGACGACACCACCGGGGAGCTGTTTTTT. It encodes CASSDDTTGELFF.

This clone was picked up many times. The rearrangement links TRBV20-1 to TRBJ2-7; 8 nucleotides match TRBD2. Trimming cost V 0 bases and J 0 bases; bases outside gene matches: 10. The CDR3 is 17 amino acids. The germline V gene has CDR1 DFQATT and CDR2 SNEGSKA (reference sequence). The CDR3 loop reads CSARDAGGADPSYEQYF. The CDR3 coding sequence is TGCAGTGCTAGAGATGCGGGGGGCGCCGACCCCTCCTACGAGCAGTACTTC.

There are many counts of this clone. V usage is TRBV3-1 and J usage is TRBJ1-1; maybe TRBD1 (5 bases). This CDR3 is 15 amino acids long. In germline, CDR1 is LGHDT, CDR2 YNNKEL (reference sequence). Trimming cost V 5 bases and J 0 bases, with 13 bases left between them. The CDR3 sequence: CASSSIRGMNTEAFF. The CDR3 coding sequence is TGTGCCAGCAGCTCTATCCGGGGCATGAACACTGAAGCTTTCTTT.

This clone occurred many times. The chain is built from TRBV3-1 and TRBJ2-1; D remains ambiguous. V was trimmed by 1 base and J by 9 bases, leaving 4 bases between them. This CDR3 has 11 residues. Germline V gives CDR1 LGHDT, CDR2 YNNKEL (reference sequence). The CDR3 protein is CASSQAGEQFF. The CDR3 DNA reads TGTGCCAGCAGCCAAGCGGGTGAGCAGTTCTTC.

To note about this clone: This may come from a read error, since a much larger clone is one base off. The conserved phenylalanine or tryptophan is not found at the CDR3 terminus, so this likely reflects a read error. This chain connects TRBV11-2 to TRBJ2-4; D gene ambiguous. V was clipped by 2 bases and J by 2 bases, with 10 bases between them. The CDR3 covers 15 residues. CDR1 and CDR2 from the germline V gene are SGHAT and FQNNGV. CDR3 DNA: TGTGCCAGCAGCTTAATGGCACTCCCCAAAAACATTCAGTACCTC. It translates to CASSLMALPKNIQYL.

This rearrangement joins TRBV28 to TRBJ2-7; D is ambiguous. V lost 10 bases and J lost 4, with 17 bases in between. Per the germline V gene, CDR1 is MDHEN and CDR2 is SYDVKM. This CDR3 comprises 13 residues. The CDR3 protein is CAIIPPVWYEQYF. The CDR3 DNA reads TGTGCCATCATTCCCCCGGTGTGGTACGAGCAGTACTTC.

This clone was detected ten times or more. The CDR3 sequence is CASSLGSGFLLREQYF. The DNA of the CDR3 is TGCGCCAGCAGCTTGGGGTCAGGGTTTCTGCTACGGGAGCAGTACTTC. This chain links TRBV5-1 with TRBJ2-7; TRBD1 might be the D (5 bases). V was shortened by 0 bases and J by 7 bases, with 20 bases between the two germline ends. The CDR3 loop spans 16 amino acids. CDR1 and CDR2 (germline): SGHRS, YFSETQ.

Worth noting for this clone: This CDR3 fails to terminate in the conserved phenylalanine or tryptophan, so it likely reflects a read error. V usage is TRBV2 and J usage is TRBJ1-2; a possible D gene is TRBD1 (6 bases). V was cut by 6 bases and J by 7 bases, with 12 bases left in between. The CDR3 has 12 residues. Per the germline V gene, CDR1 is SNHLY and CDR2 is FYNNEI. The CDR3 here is CASSRTVLGYTS. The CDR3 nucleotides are TGTGCCAGCAGCAGGACAGTGCTTGGCTACACCTCC.

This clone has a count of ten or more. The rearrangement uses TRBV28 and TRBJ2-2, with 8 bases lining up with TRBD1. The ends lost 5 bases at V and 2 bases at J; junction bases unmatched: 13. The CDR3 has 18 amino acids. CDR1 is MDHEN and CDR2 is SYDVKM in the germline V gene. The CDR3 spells CASSPPVFGQGNTGELFF. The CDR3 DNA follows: TGTGCCAGCAGTCCCCCGGTGTTTGGACAGGGTAACACCGGGGAGCTGTTTTTT.

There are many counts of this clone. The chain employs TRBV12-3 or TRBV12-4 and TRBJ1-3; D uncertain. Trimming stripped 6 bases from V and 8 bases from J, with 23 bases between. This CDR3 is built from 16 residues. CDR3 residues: CASRVPHLLPGDTIYF. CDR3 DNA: TGTGCCAGCAGAGTACCTCACCTCCTCCCCGGGGACACCATATATTTT.

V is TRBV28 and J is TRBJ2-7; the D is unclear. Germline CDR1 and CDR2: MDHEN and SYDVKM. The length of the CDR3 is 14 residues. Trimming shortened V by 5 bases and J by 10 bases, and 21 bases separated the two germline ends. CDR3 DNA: TGTGCCAGCAGTGCCATCGGAAGCTCCTACTATCAGTACTTC. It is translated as CASSAIGSSYYQYF.

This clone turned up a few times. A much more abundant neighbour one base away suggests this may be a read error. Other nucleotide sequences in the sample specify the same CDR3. CDR3 sequence: CASSEFGETQYF. DNA of the CDR3: TGTGCCAGCAGTGAATTCGGGGAAACCCAGTACTTC. This rearrangement joins TRBV25-1 to TRBJ2-5, with D maybe TRBD2 (5 bases). The CDR3 sequence is 12 residues long. V was cut by 1 base and J by 8 bases, with 8 bases left in between. Germline assignment: CDR1 MGHDK and CDR2 SYGVNS. The entire variable domain, with the rest obtained from reference TRBV25-1 and TRBJ2-5, is as follows: EADIYQTPRYLVIGTGKKITLECSQTMGHDKMYWYQQDPGMELHLIHYSYGVNSTEKGDLSSESTVSRIRTEHFPLTLESARPSHTSQYLCASSEFGETQYFGPGTRLLVL.

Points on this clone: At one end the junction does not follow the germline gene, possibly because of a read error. CDR3 in amino acids: CATSPRVGQETQHF. The CDR3 nucleotides read TGTGCCACCAGCCCCCGGGTCGGGCAAGAGACCCAGCACTTC. The genes are TRBV15 and TRBJ2-5, with no clear D. Looked up from germline, CDR1 is LNHNV and CDR2 is YYDKDF (reference sequence). The CDR3 loop spans 14 amino acids.

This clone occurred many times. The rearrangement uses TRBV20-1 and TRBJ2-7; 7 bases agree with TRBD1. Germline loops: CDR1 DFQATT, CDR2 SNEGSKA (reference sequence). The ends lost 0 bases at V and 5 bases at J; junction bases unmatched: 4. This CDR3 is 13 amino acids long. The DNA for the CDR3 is TGCAGTGCTAGAGAGTACAGGGGCCACGAGCAGTACTTC. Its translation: CSAREYRGHEQYF.